This T cell receptor (beta chain) originates from a study of patients and donors after allogeneic stem cell transplantation (dated by TCRdb to about 2020). The library was built by means of RT-PCR. TCRdb lists the instrument as NextSeq 550. The public reads were reprocessed in TCRdb via fastp at Q25 and MiXCR, keeping in-frame beta chains. Rows with a matching CDR3 protein are joined into one entry that keeps the most common DNA and genes. This sample has just under 20,000 distinct CDR3 sequences in its table, and around 4.5% of those were observed once. The top ten clonotypes cover roughly 39% of the sample. CDR3 length: 14 amino acids, cysteine to phenylalanine. Only the CDR3 portion is preserved as DNA: 42 bases, with reading frame beginning at the first base. Cut back by 3 bases and 0 bases, the V and J ends lie 10 bases apart. The germline V gene yields SGHRS for CDR1 and YFSETQ for CDR2. There are many counts of this clonotype. Its antigen is unknown. No much larger clonotype is one base removed from it; base qualities were not supplied.

The sample comprised blood, either unsorted or a sorted T cell fraction (not recorded which). The source of this sequence is a human donor who was either an allogeneic HSCT recipient or a stem cell or donor lymphocyte infusion donor (not recorded which). It is not recorded whose cells these are; they may come from a transplant donor. Recombination joined TRBV5-1 with TRBJ2-7; perhaps TRBD1 is the D gene, with 5 bases matching. The DNA sequence is TGCGCCAGCAGCTCCGACAGTAGCTCCTACGAGCAGTACTTC. It specifies CASSSDSSSYEQYF.